The present TCR beta chain was sequenced within a study of T-cell memory formation after mild COVID-19. This CDR3 spans 14 amino acids. V lost 3 bases to trimming and J lost 2 bases, with 7 bases between them. Study outcomes and limitations: A second wave expanding day 15 to 37 was CD4+-biased; contracting clones were balanced. Researchers found some responding clones in pre-infection memory, a sign that cross-reactive memory joined.

The sample holds a few counts of this clonotype. The antigen is not known. With constant-segment primers, 5'RACE yielded cDNA libraries of TCR alpha and TCR beta that carried sample barcodes and UMIs. Each CDR3 protein is one row after TCRdb ran MiXCR on the 5' RACE reads. The sample includes about 400,000 distinct CDR3 sequences, about 25% of them seen just once. The sequenced sample was PBMCs or a T cell subset sorted from them (not recorded which). The rearrangement links TRBV12-3 or TRBV12-4 to TRBJ2-2; D remains unclear. This TCR was recovered from an adult woman who had mild COVID-19 (a few samples of this study predate the infection). Cell type and time point are not known. CDR3: CASSFARNTGELFF. The CDR3 coding sequence is TGTGCCAGCAGTTTCGCCAGAAACACCGGGGAGCTGTTTTTT.